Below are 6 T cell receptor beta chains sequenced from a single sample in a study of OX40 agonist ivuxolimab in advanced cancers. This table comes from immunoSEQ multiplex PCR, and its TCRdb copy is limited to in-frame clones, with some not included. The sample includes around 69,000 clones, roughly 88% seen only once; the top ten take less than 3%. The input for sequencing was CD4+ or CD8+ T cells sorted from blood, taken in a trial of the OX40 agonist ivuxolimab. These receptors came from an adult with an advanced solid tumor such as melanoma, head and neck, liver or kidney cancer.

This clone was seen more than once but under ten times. For the CDR3, the DNA is TGTGCCAGCAGTAGACCGAATAACTACGAGCAGTACTTC. It specifies CASSRPNNYEQYF. The chain links TRBV6-6 to TRBJ2-7; D is unresolved. Germline values: CDR1 MNHNY, CDR2 SVGAGI (reference sequence). Trimming pared 5 bases from V and 3 bases from J, leaving 11 bases between. The CDR3 runs to 13 residues.

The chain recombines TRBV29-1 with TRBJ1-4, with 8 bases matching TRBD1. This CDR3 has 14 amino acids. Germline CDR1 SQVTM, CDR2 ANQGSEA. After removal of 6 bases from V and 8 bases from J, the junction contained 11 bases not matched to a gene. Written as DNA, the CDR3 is TGCAGCGTCCGCGACAGGGGCGGAGGGGAAAAACTGTTTTTT. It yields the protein CSVRDRGGGEKLFF.

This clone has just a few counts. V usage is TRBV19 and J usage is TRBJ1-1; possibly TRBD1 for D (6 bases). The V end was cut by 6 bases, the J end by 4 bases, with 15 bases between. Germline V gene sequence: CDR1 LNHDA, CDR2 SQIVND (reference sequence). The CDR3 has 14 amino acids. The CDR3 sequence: CASRPQGGSTEAFF. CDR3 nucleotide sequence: TGTGCCAGTAGACCACAGGGAGGGAGCACTGAAGCTTTCTTT.

The CDR3, as DNA: TGTGCCAGCAGGGGGAGGAGCGGGGGGTGGGGCACAGATACGCAGTATTTT. Its translation is CASRGRSGGWGTDTQYF. This chain uses TRBV27 with TRBJ2-3; 9 nucleotides align to TRBD2. The length of the CDR3 is 17 residues. Trimming at V came to 6 bases and at J to 1 base, leaving 11 bases not matched to a gene. Germline assignment: CDR1 MNHEY and CDR2 SMNVEV (reference sequence).

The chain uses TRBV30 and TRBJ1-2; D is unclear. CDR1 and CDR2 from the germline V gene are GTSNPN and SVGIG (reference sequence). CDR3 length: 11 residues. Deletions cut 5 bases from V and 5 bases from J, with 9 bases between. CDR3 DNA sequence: TGTGCCTGGGATATGGGATATGGCTACACCTTC. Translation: CAWDMGYGYTF.

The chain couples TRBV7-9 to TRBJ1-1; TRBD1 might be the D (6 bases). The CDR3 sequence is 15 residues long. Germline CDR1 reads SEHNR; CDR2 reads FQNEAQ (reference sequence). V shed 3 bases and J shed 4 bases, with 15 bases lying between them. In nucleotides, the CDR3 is TGTGCCAGCAGCTTTCGGTTGGGGGGCGGCACTGAAGCTTTCTTT. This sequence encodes CASSFRLGGGTEAFF. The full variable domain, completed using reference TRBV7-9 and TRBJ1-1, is DTGVSQNPRHKITKRGQNVTFRCDPISEHNRLYWYRQTLGQGPEFLTYFQNEAQLEKSRLLSDRFSAERPKGSFSTLEIQRTEQGDSAMYLCASSFRLGGGTEAFFGQGTRLTVV.